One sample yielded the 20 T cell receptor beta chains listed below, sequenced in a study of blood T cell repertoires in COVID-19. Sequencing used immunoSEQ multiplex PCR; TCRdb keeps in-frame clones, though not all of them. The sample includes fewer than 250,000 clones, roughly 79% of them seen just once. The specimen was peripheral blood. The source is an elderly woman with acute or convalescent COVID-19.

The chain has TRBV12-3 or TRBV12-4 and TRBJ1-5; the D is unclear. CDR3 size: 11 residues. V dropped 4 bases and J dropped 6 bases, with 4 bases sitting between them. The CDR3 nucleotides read TGTGCCAGCAGTTACTCTCAGCCCCAGCATTTT. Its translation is CASSYSQPQHF.

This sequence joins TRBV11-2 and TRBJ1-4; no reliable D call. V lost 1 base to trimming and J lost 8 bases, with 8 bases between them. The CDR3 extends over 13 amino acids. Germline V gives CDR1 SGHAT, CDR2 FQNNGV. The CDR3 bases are TGTGCCAGCAGCTTAGTCAGATCGGAAAAACTGTTTTTT. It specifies CASSLVRSEKLFF.

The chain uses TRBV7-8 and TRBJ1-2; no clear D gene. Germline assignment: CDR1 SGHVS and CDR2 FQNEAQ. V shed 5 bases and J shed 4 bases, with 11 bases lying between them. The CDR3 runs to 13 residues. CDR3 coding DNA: TGTGCCAGCAGCCCCTCGGGGAGCTATGGCTACACCTTC. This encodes CASSPSGSYGYTF. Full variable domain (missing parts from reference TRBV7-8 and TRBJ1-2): GAGVSQSPRYKVAKRGQDVALRCDPISGHVSLFWYQQALGQGPEFLTYFQNEAQLDKSGLPSDRFFAERPEGSVSTLKIQRTQQEDSAVYLCASSPSGSYGYTFGSGTRLTVV.

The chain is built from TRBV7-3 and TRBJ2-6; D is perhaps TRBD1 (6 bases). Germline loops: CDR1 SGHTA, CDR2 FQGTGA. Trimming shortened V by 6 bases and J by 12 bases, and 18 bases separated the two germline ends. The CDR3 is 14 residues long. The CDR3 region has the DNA TGTGCCAGCAGTGGTCAGGGGCAGTCTGGCGTCCTGACTTTC. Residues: CASSGQGQSGVLTF.

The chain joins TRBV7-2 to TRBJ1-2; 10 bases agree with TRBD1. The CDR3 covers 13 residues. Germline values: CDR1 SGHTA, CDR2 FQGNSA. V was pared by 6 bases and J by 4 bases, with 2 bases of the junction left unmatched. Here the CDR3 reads CASSRTGGYGYTF. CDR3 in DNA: TGTGCCAGCAGTCGGACAGGGGGCTATGGCTACACCTTC.

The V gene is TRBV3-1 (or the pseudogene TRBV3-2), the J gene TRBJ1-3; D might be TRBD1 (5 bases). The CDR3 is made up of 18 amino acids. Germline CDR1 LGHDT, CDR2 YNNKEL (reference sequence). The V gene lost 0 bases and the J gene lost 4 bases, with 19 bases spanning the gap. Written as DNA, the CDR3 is TGTGCCAGCAGCCAAGATAGGTCAGCAGGGATGTCGGGAAACACCATATATTTT. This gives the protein CASSQDRSAGMSGNTIYF.

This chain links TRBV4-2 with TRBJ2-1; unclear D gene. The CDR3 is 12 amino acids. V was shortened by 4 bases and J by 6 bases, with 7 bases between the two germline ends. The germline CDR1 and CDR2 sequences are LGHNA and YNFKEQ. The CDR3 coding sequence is TGTGCCAGCAGCCCGACGGGCAATGAGCAGTTCTTC. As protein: CASSPTGNEQFF.

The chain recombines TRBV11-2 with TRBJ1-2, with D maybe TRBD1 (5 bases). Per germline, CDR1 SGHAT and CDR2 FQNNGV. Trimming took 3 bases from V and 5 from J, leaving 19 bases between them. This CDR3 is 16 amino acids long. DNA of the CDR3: TGTGCCAGCAGCTTCCCAAAGGGCCCAGGGCGATATGGCTACACCTTC. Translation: CASSFPKGPGRYGYTF.

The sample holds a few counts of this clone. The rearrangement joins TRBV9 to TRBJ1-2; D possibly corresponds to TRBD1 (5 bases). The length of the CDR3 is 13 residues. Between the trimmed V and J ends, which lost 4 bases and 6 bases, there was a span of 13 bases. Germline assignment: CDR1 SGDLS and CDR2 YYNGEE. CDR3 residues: CASSPQGGNGYTF. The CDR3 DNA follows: TGTGCCAGCAGCCCGCAGGGAGGGAATGGCTACACCTTC.

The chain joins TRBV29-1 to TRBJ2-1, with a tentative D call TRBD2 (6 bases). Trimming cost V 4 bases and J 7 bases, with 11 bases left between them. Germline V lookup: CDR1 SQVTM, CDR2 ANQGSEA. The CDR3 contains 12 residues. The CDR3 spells CSVGPGGNEQFF. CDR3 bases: TGCAGCGTTGGCCCTGGGGGGAATGAGCAGTTCTTC.

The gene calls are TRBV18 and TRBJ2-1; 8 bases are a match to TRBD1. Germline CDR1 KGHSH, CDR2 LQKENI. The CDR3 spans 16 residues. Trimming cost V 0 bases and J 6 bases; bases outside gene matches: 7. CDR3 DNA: TGTGCCAGCTCACCACCCAACCAGGGGGCGAGCAATGAGCAGTTCTTC. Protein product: CASSPPNQGASNEQFF.

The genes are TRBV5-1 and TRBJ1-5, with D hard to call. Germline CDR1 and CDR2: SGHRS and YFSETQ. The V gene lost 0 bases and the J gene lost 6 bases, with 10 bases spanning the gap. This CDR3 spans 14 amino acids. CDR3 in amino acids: CASSLAGIGQPQHF. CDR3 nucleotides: TGCGCCAGCAGCTTGGCCGGGATCGGTCAGCCCCAGCATTTT.

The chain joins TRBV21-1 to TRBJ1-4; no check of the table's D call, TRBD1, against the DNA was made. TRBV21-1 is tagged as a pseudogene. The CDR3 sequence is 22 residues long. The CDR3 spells CASSKGGGQGRIVGKTNEKLFF. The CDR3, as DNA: TGTGCCAGCAGCAAAGGAGGGGGACAGGGAAGGATAGTGGGGAAAACTAATGAAAAACTGTTTTTT.

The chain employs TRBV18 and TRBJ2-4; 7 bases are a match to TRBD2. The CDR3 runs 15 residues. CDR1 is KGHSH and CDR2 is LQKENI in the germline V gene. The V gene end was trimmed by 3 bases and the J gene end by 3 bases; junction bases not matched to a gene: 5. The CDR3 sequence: CASSPGGQGKNIQYF. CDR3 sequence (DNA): TGTGCCAGCTCACCGGGAGGGCAGGGCAAAAACATTCAGTACTTC.

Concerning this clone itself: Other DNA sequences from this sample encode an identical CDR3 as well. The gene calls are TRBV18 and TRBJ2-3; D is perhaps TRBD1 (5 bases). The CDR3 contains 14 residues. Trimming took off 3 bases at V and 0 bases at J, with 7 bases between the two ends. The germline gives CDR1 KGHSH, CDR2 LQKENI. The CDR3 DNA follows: TGTGCCAGCTCACCTGACAGAAGCACAGATACGCAGTATTTT. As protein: CASSPDRSTDTQYF. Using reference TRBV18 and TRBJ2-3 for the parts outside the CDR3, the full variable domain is NAGVMQNPRHLVRRRGQEARLRCSPMKGHSHVYWYRQLPEEGLKFMVYLQKENIIDESGMPKERFSAEFPKEGPSILRIQQVVRGDSAAYFCASSPDRSTDTQYFGPGTRLTVL.

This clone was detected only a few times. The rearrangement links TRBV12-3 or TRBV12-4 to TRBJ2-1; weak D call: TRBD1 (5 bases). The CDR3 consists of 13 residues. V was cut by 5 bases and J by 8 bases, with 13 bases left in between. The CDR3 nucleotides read TGTGCCAGCAGTATGACAGAGATGGATGAGCAGTTCTTC. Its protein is CASSMTEMDEQFF.

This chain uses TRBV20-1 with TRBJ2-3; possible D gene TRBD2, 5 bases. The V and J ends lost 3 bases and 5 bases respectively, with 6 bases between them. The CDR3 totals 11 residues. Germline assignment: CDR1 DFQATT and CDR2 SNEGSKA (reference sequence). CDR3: CSASGIDTQYF. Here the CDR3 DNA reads TGCAGTGCTAGCGGGATAGATACGCAGTATTTT.

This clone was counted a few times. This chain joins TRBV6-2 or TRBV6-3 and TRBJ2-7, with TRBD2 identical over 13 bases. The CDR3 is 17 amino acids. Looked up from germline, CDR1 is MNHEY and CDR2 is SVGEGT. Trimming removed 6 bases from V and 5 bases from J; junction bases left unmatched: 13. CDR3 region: CASSRRRTSGSTDEQYF. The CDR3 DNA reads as TGTGCCAGCAGCCGTCGGCGGACTAGCGGGAGCACGGACGAGCAGTACTTC.

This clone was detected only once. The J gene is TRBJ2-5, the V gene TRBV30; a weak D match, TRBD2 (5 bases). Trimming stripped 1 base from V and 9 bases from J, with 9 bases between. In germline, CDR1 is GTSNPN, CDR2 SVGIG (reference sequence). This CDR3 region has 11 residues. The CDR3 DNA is TGTGCCTGGAGTGCCCCCGGGGCCCAGTACTTC. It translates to CAWSAPGAQYF. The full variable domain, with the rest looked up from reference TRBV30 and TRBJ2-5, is SQTIHQWPATLVQPVGSPLSLECTVEGTSNPNLYWYRQAAGRGLQLLFYSVGIGQISSEVPQNLSASRPQDRQFILSSKKLLLSDSGFYLCAWSAPGAQYFGPGTRLLVL.

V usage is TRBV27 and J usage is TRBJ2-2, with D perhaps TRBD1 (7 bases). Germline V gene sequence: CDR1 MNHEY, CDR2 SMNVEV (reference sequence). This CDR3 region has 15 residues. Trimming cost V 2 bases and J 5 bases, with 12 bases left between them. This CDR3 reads CASSLVQGRTGELFF. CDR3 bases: TGTGCCAGCAGTTTAGTACAGGGGAGGACCGGGGAGCTGTTTTTT.